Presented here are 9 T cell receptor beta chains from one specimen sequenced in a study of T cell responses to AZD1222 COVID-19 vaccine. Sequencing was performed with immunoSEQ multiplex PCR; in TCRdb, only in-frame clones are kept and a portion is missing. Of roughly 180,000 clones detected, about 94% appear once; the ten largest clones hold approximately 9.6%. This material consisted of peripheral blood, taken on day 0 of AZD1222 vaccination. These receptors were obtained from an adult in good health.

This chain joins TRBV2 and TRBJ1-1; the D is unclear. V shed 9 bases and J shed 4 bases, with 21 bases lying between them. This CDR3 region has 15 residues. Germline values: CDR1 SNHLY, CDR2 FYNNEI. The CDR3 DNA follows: TGTGCCAGGAACAGAGCCGAAGTACGCAGCACTGAAGCTTTCTTT. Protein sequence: CARNRAEVRSTEAFF.

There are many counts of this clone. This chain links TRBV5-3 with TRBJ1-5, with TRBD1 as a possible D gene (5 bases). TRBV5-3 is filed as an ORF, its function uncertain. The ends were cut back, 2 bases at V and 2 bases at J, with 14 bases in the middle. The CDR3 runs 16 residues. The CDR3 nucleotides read TGTGCCAGAAGCTTTCAACGCAGGGTCGGCAATCAGCCCCAGCATTTT. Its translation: CARSFQRRVGNQPQHF.

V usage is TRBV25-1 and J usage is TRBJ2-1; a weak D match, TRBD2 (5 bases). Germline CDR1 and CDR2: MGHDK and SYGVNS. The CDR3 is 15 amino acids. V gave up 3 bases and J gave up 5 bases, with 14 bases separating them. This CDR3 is CASSDAGLSHNEQFF. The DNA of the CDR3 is TGTGCCAGCAGTGATGCGGGCCTGTCCCACAATGAGCAGTTCTTC.

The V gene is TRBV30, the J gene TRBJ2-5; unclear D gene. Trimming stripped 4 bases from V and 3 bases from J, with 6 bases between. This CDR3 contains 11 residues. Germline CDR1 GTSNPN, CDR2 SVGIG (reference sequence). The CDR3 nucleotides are TGTGCCTGGAAGAGAGAAGAGACCCAGTACTTC. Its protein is CAWKREETQYF.

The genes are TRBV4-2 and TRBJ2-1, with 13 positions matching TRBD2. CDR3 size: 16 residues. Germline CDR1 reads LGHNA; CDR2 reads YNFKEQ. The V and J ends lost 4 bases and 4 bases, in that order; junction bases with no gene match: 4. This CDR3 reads CASSRGLAGDYNEQFF. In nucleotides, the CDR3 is TGTGCCAGCAGCCGCGGACTAGCGGGGGATTACAATGAGCAGTTCTTC.

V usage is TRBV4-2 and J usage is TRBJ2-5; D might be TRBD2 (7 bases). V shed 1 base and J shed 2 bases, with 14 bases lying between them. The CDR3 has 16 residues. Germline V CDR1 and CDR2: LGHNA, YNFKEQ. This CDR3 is CASSQAWGGVQETQYF. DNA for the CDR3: TGTGCCAGCAGCCAAGCTTGGGGGGGCGTACAAGAGACCCAGTACTTC.

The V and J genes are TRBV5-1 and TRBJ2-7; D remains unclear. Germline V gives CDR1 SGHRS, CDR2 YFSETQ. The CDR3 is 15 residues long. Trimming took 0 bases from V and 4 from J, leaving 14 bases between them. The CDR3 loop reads CASSLAHRIEYEQYF. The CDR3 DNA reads TGCGCCAGCAGCTTGGCACATCGGATTGAGTACGAGCAGTACTTC. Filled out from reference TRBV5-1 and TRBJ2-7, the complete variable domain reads KAGVTQTPRYLIKTRGQQVTLSCSPISGHRSVSWYQQTPGQGLQFLFEYFSETQRNKGNFPGRFSGRQFSNSRSEMNVSTLELGDSALYLCASSLAHRIEYEQYFGPGTRLTVT.

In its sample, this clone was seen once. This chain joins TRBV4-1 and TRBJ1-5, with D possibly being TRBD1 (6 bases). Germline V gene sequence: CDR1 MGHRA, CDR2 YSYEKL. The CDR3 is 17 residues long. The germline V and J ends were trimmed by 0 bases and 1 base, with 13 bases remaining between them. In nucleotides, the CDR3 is TGCGCCAGCAGCCAAGAGCCGACGGGGGCGAGCAATCAGCCCCAGCATTTT. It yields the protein CASSQEPTGASNQPQHF.

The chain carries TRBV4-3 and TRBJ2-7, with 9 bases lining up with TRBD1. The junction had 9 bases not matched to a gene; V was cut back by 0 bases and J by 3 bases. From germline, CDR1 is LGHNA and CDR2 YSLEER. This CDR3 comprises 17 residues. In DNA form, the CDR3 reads TGCGCCAGCAGCCAAGATAGGACAGGGGCCTCAGGCTACGAGCAGTACTTC. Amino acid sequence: CASSQDRTGASGYEQYF.